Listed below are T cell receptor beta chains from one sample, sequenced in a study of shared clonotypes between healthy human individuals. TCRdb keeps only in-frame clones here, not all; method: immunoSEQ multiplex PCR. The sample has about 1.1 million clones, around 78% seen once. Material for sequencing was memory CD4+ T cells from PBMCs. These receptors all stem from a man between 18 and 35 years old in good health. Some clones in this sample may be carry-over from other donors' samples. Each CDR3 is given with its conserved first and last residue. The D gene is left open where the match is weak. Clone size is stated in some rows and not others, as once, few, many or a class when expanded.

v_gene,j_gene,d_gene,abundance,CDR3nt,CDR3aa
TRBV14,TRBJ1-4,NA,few,TGTGCCAGCAGCCTTGCGGGCGCGGCTGAAAAACTGTTTTTT,CASSLAGAAEKLFF
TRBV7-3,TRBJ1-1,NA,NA,TGTGCCAGCAGCCAGGGGTCTGAAGCTTTCTTT,CASSQGSEAFF
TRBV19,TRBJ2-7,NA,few,TGTGCCAGTAGTATTACGGACAGCTACGAGCAGTACTTC,CASSITDSYEQYF
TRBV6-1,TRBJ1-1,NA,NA,TGTGCCAGCAGTGAAGGGCAGATCAGTACTGAAGCTTTCTTT,CASSEGQISTEAFF
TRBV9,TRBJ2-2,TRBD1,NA,TGTGCCAGCAGCGGACAGGGGATGGCGAACACCGGGGAGCTGTTTTTT,CASSGQGMANTGELFF
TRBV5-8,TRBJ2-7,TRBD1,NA,TGTGCCAGCAGCCCAGCCGACAGGGGTTCCTACGAGCAGTACTTC,CASSPADRGSYEQYF
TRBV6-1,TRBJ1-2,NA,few,TGTGCCAGCAGTGAAGCGCTTTCTCAGGGGTCCTATGGCTACACCTTC,CASSEALSQGSYGYTF
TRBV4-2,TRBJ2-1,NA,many,TGTGCCAGCAGCCAAGATAGGACGGGCCTGGGTTTTCATGAGCAGTTCTTC,CASSQDRTGLGFHEQFF
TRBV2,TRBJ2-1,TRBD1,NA,TGTGCCAGCAGGCGGCTAGGGACAGGTGAGCAGTTCTTC,CASRRLGTGEQFF
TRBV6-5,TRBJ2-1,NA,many,TGTGCCAGCAGTTGGGGCTCATCCTACAATGAGCAGTTCTTC,CASSWGSSYNEQFF
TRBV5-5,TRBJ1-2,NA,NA,TGTGCCAGCAGCTTTCAGAAGGATGGCTACACCTTC,CASSFQKDGYTF
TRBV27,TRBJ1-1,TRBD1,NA,TGTGCCAGCAGTCGGACAGGGAGGAAAACTGAAGCTTTCTTT,CASSRTGRKTEAFF
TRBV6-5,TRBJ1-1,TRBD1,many,TGTGCCAGCAGTTACCGGACAGGCCCTATGAACACTGAAGCTTTCTTT,CASSYRTGPMNTEAFF
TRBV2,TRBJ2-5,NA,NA,TGTGCCAGCAGTGCCGTGGGAGAAGAGACCCAGTACTTC,CASSAVGEETQYF
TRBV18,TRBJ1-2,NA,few,TGTGCCAGCTCACCATTCACAGATGGGGCCTATGGCTACACCTTC,CASSPFTDGAYGYTF
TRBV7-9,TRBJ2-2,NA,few,TGTGCCAGCAGCTTAGCCGGGGAGCTGTTTTTT,CASSLAGELFF
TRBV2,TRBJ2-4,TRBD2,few,TGTGCCAGCAGTGAACGGGTAGCGGGAGGTGCCAAAAACATTCAGTACTTC,CASSERVAGGAKNIQYF
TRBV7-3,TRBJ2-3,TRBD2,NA,TGTGCCAGCAGCTTAGCCCGGACTAGCGGGAGTGATACGCAGTATTTT,CASSLARTSGSDTQYF
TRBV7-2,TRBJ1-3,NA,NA,TGTGCCAGCAGCGCGGTTTCTGGAAACACCATATATTTT,CASSAVSGNTIYF
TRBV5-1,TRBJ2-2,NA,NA,TGCGCCAGCAGCTTGGATGGGGGGCCCGGCACCGGGGAGCTGTTTTTT,CASSLDGGPGTGELFF
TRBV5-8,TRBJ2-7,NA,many,TGTGCCAGCAGCTTGGGTCCAGGGAGCTACGAGCAGTACTTC,CASSLGPGSYEQYF
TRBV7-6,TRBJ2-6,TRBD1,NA,TGTGCCAGCAGCCCAGGACAGGGTAACTCTGGGGCCAACGTCCTGACTTTC,CASSPGQGNSGANVLTF
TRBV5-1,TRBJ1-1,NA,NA,TGCGCCAGCAGCTTGGTCAGGGGACCGAACACTGAAGCTTTCTTT,CASSLVRGPNTEAFF
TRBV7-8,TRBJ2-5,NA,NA,TGTGCCAGCAGCGGCCCAGCACTACCGGGCACGAAAGGAGGGACCCAGTACTTC,CASSGPALPGTKGGTQYF
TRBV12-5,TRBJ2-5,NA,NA,TGTGCTAGTGGCTCCAATGGAGGGACCCAGTACTTC,CASGSNGGTQYF
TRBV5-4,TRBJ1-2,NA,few,TGTGCCAGCAGCCCCGAGGCCGGGACTCCATATGGCTACACCTTC,CASSPEAGTPYGYTF
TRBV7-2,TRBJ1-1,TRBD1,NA,TGTGCCAGCAGCTTAGGACAGGGGGCATGGGAGACTGAAGCTTTCTTT,CASSLGQGAWETEAFF
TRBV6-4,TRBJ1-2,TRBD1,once,TGTGCCAGCAGTCCGAGCGGGACAGCAAGTTATGGCTACACCTTC,CASSPSGTASYGYTF
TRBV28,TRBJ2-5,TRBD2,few,TGTGCCAGCAGTTTAGCGGGAGGGACCCAGTACTTC,CASSLAGGTQYF
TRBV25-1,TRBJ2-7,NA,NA,TGTGCCAGCTCTCCCAGGGATCTCTACGAGCAGTACTTC,CASSPRDLYEQYF
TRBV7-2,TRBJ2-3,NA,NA,TGTGCCAGCAGCTTACGACTATACACAGATACGCAGTATTTT,CASSLRLYTDTQYF
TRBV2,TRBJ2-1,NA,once,TGTGCCAGCAGTATGAATGAGCAGTTCTTC,CASSMNEQFF
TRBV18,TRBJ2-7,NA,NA,TGTGCCAGCTCACCCGACTACGAGCAGTACTTC,CASSPDYEQYF
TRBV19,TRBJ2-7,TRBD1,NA,TGTGCCAGTAGTACTACAGGGGGGTCCTACGAGCAGTACTTC,CASSTTGGSYEQYF
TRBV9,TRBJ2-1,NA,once,TGTGCCAGCAGCGTAGACGGCCGCTCCTACAATGAGCAGTTCTTC,CASSVDGRSYNEQFF
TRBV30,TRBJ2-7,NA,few,TGTGCCTGGAGTCCCGGCAGGCTTAGACCCTACGAGCAGTACTTC,CAWSPGRLRPYEQYF
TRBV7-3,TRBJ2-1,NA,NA,TGTGCCAGCAGCCTCCAACCGGGCGGGTACAATGAGCAGTTCTTC,CASSLQPGGYNEQFF
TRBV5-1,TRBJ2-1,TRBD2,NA,TGCGCCAGCAGCTTGGGACTAGCGGCGTACAATGAGCAGTTCTTC,CASSLGLAAYNEQFF
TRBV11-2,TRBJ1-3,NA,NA,TGTGCCAGCAGCCCCCTTGAACGGGGTTTATCCGGAAACACCATATATTTT,CASSPLERGLSGNTIYF
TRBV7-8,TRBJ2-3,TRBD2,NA,TGTGCCAGCAGCGGCCGCGGGACTAGCGTTTCAGATACGCAGTATTTT,CASSGRGTSVSDTQYF
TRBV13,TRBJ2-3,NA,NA,TGTGCCAGCAGCTTAAGGTTGCCTCTTCAGACAGATACGCAGTATTTT,CASSLRLPLQTDTQYF
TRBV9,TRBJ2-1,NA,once,TGTGCCAGCAGCGTAGAGGGGGGACTCTACAATGAGCAGTTCTTC,CASSVEGGLYNEQFF
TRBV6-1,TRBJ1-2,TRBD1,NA,TGTGCCAGCAGTGACCCAACAGGGGGCGAACAGGGCTACACCTTC,CASSDPTGGEQGYTF
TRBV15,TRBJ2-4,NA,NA,TGTGCCACCAGCAGAGACGTAGGACCTGAAAACATTCAGTACTTC,CATSRDVGPENIQYF
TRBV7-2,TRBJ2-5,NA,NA,TGTGCCAGCAGCTTATATGGGACCCACTTCGGGACCCAGTACTTC,CASSLYGTHFGTQYF
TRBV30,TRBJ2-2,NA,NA,TGTGCCTGGGGTGTAGAATCCCCTGTTGGGGAGCTGTTTTTT,CAWGVESPVGELFF
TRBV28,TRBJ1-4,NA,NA,TGTGCCAGCACCGCATCCCACAGTTCAGGGATTAATGAAAAACTGTTTTTT,CASTASHSSGINEKLFF
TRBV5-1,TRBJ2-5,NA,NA,TGCGCCAGCAGCTTAGAATGGGAGACCCAGTACTTC,CASSLEWETQYF
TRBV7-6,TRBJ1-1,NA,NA,TGTGCCAGCAGCTCAGAGGGACTCCGGAACACTGAAGCTTTCTTT,CASSSEGLRNTEAFF
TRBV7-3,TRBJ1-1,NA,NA,TGTGCCAGCAGCTTAGGAGGTAGGGGGAACACTGAAGCTTTCTTT,CASSLGGRGNTEAFF
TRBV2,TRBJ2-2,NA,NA,TGTGCCAGCAAGGTTGTACTGAACACCGGGGAGCTGTTTTTT,CASKVVLNTGELFF
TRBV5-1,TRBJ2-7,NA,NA,TGCGCCAGCAGCTTGGATGGTTGGCGGTTATCCTACGAGCAGTACTTC,CASSLDGWRLSYEQYF
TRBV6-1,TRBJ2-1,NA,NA,TGTGCCAGCACTCTAGCAGAGGGGTCCTACAATGAGCAGTTCTTC,CASTLAEGSYNEQFF
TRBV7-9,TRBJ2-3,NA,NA,TGTGCCAGCAGCTTAGTTAGCGTCACAGATACGCAGTATTTT,CASSLVSVTDTQYF
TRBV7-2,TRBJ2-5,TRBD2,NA,TGTGCCAGCAGCTTAGAAGGCGGGAGGTCCCAGACCCAGTACTTC,CASSLEGGRSQTQYF